This T cell receptor (beta chain) was captured in a study of blood T cell repertoires in COVID-19. Per the original data handling: The assay estimated nucleated cells by amplifying reference gene primers. TCRdb's copy holds only in-frame clones and misses some; the assay was immunoSEQ multiplex PCR. Clone size and V and J calls were adopted from that table, with D and trimming inferred from the DNA. The sample holds roughly 41,000 clones, 70% to 90% seen once. CDR3 length equals 15 residues. Losses at the gene ends were 4 bases for V and 6 bases for J; bases not matched to a gene: 14. Germline lookup yields CDR1 GTSNPN and CDR2 SVGIG (reference sequence).

The sequence was obtained from a man aged 60 to 69 with acute or convalescent COVID-19. The J gene is TRBJ2-7, the V gene TRBV30, with 8 positions matching TRBD1. Sequenced input: peripheral blood. The CDR3 spells CAWNPGQEFFREQYF. CDR3 bases: TGTGCCTGGAACCCGGGACAGGAGTTCTTTCGCGAGCAGTACTTC.